The rows below give T cell receptor beta chains drawn from one sample of a study of prognosis after radiotherapy for stage I lung cancer. TCRdb analysed the multiplex PCR reads with MiXCR anew, one entry per CDR3 protein. The table lists under 50,000 distinct CDR3 sequences, about 24% of them singletons. Sequences were derived from PBMCs, sampled before or after stereotactic body radiation therapy (not recorded which). The receptors come from a donor at least 50 years old with non-small cell lung cancer. Each CDR3 is given without its conserved first and last residue.

>TRBJ1-2|TRBV7-2
ASSLHSTYYGYT
>TRBJ1-1|TRBV5-6
ASSFLGTGPSNTEAF
>TRBJ1-5|TRBV19
ASSTTGFSNQPQH
>TRBJ2-2|TRBV12-3/TRBV12-4
ASSPSRCGTGELF
>TRBJ1-4|TRBV5-4
ASSFTPLEKLF
>TRBJ2-3|TRBV7-8
ASSPGLDADTQY
>TRBJ1-2|TRBV28
ASSSHRALKGYT
>TRBJ1-4|TRBV5-1
ASSLLPVDEKLF
>TRBJ2-7|TRBV11-2
ASSLGMGGDRGYEQY
>TRBJ1-5|TRBV30
AWSVGGRQPQH
>TRBJ2-7|TRBV6-1
ASRDTGSYEQY
>TRBJ1-4|TRBV6-1
ASSSGTDLEKLF
>TRBJ1-4|TRBV19
ASSIIGQAERLKLF
>TRBJ2-5|TRBV9
ASTGQNQETQY
>TRBJ2-7|TRBV2
ASSPDRGPSYEQY
>TRBJ1-5|TRBV20-1
SALRSFNQPQH
>TRBJ2-1|TRBV6-9
ASSYSPNNEQF
>TRBJ2-2|TRBV5-1
ASSGSSGLSGELF
>TRBJ2-1|TRBV18
ASSPGSQGRYNEQF
>TRBJ2-1|TRBV9
ASSVGRGVNNEQF
>TRBJ2-2|TRBV2
ASSEGGGTGRGTGELF
>TRBJ2-3|TRBV20-1
SARGRFGTDTQY
>TRBJ1-1|TRBV20-1
SARDHRRILNTEAF
>TRBJ1-2|TRBV19
ASIKTGQGIDYGYT
>TRBJ2-6|TRBV4-1
ASSPRGSGANVLT
>TRBJ2-1|TRBV28
ASSLMRTSGRSGYNEQF
>TRBJ2-1|TRBV28
ASSSRDRSSYNEQF
>TRBJ1-5|TRBV28
ASRTWTASNQPQH
>TRBJ2-1|TRBV5-1
ASSYRTGDNEQF
>TRBJ2-7|TRBV5-1
ASSFTSGTGAYEQY
>TRBJ2-5|TRBV5-8
ASSSGLAGGIGETQY
>TRBJ1-5|TRBV27
ASSFRGQGNQPQH